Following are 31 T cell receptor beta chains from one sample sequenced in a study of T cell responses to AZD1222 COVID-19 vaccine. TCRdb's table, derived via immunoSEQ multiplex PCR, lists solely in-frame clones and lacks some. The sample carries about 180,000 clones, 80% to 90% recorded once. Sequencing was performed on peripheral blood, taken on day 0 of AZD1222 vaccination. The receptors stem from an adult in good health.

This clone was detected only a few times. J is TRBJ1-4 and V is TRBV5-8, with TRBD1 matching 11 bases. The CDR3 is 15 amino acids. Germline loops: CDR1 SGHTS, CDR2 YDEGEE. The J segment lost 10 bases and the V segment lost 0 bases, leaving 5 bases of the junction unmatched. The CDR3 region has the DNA TGTGCCAGCAGCTTGGAGGGACAGGGGGACGGAAAACTGTTTTTT. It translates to CASSLEGQGDGKLFF.

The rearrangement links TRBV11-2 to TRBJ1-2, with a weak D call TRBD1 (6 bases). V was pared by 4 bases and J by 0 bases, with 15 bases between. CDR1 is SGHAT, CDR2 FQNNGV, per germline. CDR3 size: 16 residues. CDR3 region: CASSSRTAPTNYGYTF. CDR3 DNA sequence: TGTGCCAGCAGCTCCAGGACAGCGCCAACTAACTATGGCTACACCTTC.

This CDR3 reads CSVRDSSSSYNEQFF. CDR3 nucleotides: TGCAGCGTCCGGGACAGTTCTAGCTCCTACAATGAGCAGTTCTTC. This sequence joins TRBV29-1 and TRBJ2-1, with 7 bases lining up with TRBD1. The CDR3 contains 15 residues. Trimming cost V 6 bases and J 0 bases; bases outside gene matches: 8. Germline values: CDR1 SQVTM, CDR2 ANQGSEA.

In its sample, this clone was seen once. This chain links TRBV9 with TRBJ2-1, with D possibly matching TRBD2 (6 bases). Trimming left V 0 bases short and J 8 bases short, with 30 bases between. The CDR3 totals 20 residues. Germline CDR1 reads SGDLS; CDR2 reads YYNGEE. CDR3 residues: CASSVARQNLAAYLVDEQFF. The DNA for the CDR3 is TGTGCCAGCAGCGTAGCCAGACAGAATTTAGCGGCGTACCTAGTCGATGAGCAGTTCTTC.

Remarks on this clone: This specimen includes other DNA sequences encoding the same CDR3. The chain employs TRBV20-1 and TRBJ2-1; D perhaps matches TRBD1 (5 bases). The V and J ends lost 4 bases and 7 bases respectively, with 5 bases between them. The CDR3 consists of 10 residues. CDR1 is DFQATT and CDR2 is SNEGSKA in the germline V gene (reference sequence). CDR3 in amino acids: CSATGNEQFF. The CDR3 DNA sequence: TGCAGTGCTACAGGGAATGAGCAGTTCTTC.

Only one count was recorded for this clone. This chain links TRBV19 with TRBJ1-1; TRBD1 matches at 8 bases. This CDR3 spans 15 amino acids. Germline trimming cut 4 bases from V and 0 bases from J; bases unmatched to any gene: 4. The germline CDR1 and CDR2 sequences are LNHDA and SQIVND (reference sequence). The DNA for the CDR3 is TGTGCCAGTAGTACCGAGACAGGGGTGAACACTGAAGCTTTCTTT. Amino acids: CASSTETGVNTEAFF.

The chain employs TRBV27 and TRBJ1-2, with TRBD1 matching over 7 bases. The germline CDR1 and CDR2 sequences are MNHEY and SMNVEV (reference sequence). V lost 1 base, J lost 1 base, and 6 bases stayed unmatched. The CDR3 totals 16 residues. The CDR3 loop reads CASSLLSGQHNYGYTF. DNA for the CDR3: TGTGCCAGCAGTTTATTATCGGGACAGCATAACTATGGCTACACCTTC.

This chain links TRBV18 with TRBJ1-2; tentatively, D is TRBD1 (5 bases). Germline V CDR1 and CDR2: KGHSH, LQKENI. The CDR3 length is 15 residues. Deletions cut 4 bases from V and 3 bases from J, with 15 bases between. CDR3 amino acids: CASSLGTGSDYGYTF. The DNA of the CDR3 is TGTGCCAGCTCACTCGGGACGGGGTCAGACTATGGCTACACCTTC.

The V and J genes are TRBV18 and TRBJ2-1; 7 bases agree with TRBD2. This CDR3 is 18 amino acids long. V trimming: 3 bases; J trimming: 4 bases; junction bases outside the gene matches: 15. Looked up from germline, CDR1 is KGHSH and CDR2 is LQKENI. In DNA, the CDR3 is TGTGCCAGCTCACCCACGTTGCGGGGAGGGGAATCTTACAATGAGCAGTTCTTC. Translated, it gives CASSPTLRGGESYNEQFF.

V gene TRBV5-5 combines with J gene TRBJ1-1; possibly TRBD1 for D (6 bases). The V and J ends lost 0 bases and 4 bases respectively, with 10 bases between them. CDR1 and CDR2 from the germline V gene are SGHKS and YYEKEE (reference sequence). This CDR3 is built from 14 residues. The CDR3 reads CASSLDWGPTEAFF. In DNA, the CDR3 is TGTGCCAGCAGCTTGGACTGGGGGCCCACTGAAGCTTTCTTT.

This CDR3 reads CSVEDSVNYGYTF. The CDR3, as DNA: TGCAGCGTTGAAGATAGCGTAAACTATGGCTACACCTTC. This chain connects TRBV29-1 to TRBJ1-2; D remains unclear. The ends were cut back, 0 bases at V and 2 bases at J, with 7 bases in the middle. CDR3 length: 13 residues. CDR1 and CDR2 (germline): SQVTM, ANQGSEA.

In DNA form, the CDR3 reads TGTGCCAGCAGCATAGGGACCAGCCTCTATGGCTACACCTTC. Translated: CASSIGTSLYGYTF. The chain joins TRBV3-1 (or the pseudogene TRBV3-2) to TRBJ1-2, with D maybe TRBD1 (5 bases). Germline CDR1 reads LGHDT; CDR2 reads YNNKEL (reference sequence). V was pared by 5 bases and J by 4 bases, with 14 bases between. CDR3 length: 14 amino acids.

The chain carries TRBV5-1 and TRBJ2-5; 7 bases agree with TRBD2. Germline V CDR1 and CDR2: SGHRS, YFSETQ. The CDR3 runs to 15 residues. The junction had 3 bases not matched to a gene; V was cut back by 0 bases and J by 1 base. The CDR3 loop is CASSLESSGQETQYF. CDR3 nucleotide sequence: TGCGCCAGCAGCTTGGAGTCTAGCGGCCAAGAGACCCAGTACTTC.

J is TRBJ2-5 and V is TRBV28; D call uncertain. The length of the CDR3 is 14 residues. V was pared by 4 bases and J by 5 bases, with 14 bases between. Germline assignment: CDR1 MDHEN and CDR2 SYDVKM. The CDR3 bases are TGTGCCAGCAGTTGGAATTTGGGAAGGGAGACCCAGTACTTC. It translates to CASSWNLGRETQYF.

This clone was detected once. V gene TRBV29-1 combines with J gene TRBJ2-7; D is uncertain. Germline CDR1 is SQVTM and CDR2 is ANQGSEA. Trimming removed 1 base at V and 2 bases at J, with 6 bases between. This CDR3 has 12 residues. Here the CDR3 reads CSVEAGPYEQYF. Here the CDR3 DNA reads TGCAGCGTTGAAGCTGGGCCCTACGAGCAGTACTTC.

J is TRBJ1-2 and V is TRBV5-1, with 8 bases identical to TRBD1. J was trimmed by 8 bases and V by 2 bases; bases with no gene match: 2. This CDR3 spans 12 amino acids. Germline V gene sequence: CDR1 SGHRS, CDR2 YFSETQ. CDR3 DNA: TGCGCCAGCAGCTTCCAGGGGGCCGGCTACACCTTC. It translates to CASSFQGAGYTF.

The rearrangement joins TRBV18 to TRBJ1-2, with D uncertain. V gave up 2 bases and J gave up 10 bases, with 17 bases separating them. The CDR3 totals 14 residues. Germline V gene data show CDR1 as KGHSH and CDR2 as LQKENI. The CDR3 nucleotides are TGTGCCAGCTCACCAGGCATGGAGACAAAAGACTACACCTTC. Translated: CASSPGMETKDYTF.

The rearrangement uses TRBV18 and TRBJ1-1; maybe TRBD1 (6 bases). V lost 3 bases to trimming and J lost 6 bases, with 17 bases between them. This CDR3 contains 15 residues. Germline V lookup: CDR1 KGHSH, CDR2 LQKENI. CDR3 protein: CASSPDHTGSAEAFF. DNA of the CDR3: TGTGCCAGCTCACCCGATCACACAGGGTCTGCTGAAGCTTTCTTT.

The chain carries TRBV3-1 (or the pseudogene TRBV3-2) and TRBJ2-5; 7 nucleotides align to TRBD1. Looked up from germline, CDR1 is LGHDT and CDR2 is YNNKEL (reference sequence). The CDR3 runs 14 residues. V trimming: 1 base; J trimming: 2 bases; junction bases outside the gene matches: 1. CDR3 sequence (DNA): TGTGCCAGCAGCCAAGCGGGACAGCAAGAGACCCAGTACTTC. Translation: CASSQAGQQETQYF.

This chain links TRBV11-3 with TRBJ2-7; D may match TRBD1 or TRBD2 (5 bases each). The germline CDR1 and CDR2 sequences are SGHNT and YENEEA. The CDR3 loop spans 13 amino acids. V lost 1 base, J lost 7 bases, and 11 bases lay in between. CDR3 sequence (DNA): TGTGCCAGCAGCTTAGGGAGTGAGGGGGAGCAGTACTTC. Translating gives CASSLGSEGEQYF.

The CDR3 region has the DNA TGTGCCAGCAGCCCTGGGGCAGTTTTAAATTCACCCCTCCACTTT. Amino acids: CASSPGAVLNSPLHF. The chain links TRBV9 to TRBJ1-6; weak D call: TRBD1 (5 bases). The V gene lost 4 bases and the J gene lost 7 bases, with 15 bases spanning the gap. Germline V gives CDR1 SGDLS, CDR2 YYNGEE. CDR3 length equals 15 residues. The full variable domain, in which reference TRBV9 and TRBJ1-6 provide the parts outside the CDR3, is DSGVTQTPKHLITATGQRVTLRCSPRSGDLSVYWYQQSLDQGLQFLIQYYNGEERAKGNILERFSAQQFPDLHSELNLSSLELGDSALYFCASSPGAVLNSPLHFGNGTRLTVT.

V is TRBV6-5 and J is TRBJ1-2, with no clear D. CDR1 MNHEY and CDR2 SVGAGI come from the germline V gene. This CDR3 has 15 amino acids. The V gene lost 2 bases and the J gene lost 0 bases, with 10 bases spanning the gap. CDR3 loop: CASSYIWWANYGYTF. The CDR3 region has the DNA TGTGCCAGCAGTTACATTTGGTGGGCTAACTATGGCTACACCTTC.

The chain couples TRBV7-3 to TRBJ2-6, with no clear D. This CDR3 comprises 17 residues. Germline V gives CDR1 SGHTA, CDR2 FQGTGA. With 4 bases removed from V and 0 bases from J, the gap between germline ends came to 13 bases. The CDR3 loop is CASSWALMGSGANVLTF. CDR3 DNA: TGTGCCAGCAGCTGGGCGCTTATGGGCTCTGGGGCCAACGTCCTGACTTTC.

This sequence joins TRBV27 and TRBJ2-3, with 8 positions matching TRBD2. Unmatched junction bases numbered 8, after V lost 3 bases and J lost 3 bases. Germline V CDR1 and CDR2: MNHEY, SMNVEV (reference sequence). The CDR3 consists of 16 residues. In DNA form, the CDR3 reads TGTGCCAGCAGTTTCGGGGGGGCCATTGAAACAGATACGCAGTATTTT. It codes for CASSFGGAIETDTQYF.

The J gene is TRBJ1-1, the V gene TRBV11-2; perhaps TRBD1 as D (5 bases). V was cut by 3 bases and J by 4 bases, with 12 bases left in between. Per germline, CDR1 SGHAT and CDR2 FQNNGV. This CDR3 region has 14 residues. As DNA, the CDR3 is TGTGCCAGCAGCTTCTCTCCAGGGCTCACTGAAGCTTTCTTT. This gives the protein CASSFSPGLTEAFF.

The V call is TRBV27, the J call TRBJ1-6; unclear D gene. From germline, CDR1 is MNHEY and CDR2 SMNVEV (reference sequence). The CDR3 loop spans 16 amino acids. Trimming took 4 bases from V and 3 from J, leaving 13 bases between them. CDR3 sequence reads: CASSSGEQIYNSPLHF. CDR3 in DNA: TGTGCCAGCAGTTCGGGAGAACAGATCTATAATTCACCCCTCCACTTT.

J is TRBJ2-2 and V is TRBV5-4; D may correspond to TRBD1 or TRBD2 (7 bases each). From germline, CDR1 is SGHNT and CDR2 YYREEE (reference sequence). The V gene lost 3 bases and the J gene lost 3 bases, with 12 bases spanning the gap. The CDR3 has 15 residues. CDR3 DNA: TGTGCCAGCAGCTGGGAGGGGGCCCACACCGGGGAGCTGTTTTTT. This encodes CASSWEGAHTGELFF. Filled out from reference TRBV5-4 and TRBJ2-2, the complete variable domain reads ETGVTQSPTHLIKTRGQQVTLRCSSQSGHNTVSWYQQALGQGPQFIFQYYREEENGRGNFPPRFSGLQFPNYSSELNVNALELDDSALYLCASSWEGAHTGELFFGEGSRLTVL.

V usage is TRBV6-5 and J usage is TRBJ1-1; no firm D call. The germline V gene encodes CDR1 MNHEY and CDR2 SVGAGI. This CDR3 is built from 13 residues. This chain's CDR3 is CAILWAAPTEAFF. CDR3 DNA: TGTGCGATCCTTTGGGCTGCCCCCACTGAAGCTTTCTTT.

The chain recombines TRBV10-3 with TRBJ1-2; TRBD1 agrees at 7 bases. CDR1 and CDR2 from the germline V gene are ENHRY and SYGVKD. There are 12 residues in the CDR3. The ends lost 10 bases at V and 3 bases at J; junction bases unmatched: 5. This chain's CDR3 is CATQGGDYGYTF. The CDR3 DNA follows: TGTGCCACCCAGGGGGGAGACTATGGCTACACCTTC.

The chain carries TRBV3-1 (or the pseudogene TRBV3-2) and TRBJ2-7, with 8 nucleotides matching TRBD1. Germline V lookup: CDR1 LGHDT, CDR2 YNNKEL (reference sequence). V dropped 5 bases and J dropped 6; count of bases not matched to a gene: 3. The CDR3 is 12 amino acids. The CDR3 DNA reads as TGTGCCAGCAGCTACGGACAGGGCGAGCAGTACTTC. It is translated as CASSYGQGEQYF.

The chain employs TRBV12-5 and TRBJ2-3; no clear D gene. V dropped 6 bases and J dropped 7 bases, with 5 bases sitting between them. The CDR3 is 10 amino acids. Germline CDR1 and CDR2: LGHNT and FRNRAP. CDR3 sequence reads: CASGPYTQYF. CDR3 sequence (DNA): TGTGCTAGTGGCCCGTATACGCAGTATTTT.